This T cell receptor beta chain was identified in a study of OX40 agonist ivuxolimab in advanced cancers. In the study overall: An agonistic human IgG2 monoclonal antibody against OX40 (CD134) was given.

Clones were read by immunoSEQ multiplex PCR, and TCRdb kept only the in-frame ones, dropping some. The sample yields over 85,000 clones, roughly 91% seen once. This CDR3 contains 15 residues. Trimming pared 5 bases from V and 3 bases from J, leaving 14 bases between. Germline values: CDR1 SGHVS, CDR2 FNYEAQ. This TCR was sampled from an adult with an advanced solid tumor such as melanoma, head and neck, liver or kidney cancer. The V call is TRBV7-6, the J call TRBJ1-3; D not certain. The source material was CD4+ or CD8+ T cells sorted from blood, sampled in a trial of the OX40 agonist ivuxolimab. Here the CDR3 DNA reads TGTGCCAGCAGCCCCCCCGGCAGCGGTGGAAACACCATATATTTT. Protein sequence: CASSPPGSGGNTIYF. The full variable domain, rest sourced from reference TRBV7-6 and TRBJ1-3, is GAGVSQSPRYKVTKRGQDVALRCDPISGHVSLYWYRQALGQGPEFLTYFNYEAQQDKSGLPNDRFSAERPEGSISTLTIQRTEQRDSAMYRCASSPPGSGGNTIYFGEGSWLTVV.